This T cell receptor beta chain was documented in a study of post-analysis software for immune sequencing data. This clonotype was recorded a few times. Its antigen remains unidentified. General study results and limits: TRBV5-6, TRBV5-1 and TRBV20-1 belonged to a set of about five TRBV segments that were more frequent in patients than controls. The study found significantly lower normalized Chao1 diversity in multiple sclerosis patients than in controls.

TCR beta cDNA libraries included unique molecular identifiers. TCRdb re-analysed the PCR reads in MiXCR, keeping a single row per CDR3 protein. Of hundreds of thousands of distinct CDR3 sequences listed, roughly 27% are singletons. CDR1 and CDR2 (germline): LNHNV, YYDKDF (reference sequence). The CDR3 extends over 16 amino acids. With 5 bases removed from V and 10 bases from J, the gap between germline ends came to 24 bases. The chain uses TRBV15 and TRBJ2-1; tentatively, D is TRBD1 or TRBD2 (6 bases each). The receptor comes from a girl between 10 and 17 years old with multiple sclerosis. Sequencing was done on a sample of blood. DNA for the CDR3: TGTGCCACCAGCTGGGGGACTTCCCGGATCCAGGGGGAGCAGTTCTTC. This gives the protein CATSWGTSRIQGEQFF.